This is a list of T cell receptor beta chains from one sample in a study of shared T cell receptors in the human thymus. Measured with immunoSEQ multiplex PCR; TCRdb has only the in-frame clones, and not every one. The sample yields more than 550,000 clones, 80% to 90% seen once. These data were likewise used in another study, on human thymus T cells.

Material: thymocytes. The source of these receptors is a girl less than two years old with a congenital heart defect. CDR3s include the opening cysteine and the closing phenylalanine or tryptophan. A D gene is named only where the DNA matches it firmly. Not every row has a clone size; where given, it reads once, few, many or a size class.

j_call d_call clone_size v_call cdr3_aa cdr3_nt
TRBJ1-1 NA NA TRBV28 CASSLCRRPNTEAFF TGTGCCAGCAGTTTATGCAGGCGTCCGAACACTGAAGCTTTCTTT
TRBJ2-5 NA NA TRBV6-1 CASSEAGKKTQYF TGTGCCAGCAGTGAAGCGGGCAAGAAGACCCAGTACTTC
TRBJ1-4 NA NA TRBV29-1 CSVRLPPSEKLFF TGCAGCGTACGCCTCCCACCCAGTGAAAAACTGTTTTTT
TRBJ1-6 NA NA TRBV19 CASSRSGNSPLHF TGTGCCAGTAGTCGGAGTGGGAATTCACCCCTCCACTTT
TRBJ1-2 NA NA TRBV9 CASSVGRSGGYTF TGTGCCAGCAGCGTAGGAAGGTCGGGTGGCTACACCTTC
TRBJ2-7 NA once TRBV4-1 CASSQTGTGAYEQYF TGCGCCAGCAGCCAAACCGGGACGGGGGCCTACGAGCAGTACTTC
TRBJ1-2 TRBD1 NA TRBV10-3 CAISEFGQGNESKTSYTF TGTGCCATCAGTGAATTCGGACAGGGGAATGAGTCTAAGACTAGCTACACCTTC
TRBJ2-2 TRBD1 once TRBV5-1 CASSLSRQGSSGELFF TGCGCCAGCAGCTTGTCGCGACAGGGAAGCTCCGGGGAGCTGTTTTTT
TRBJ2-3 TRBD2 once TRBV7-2 CASSFPGLAGSSTDTQYF TGTGCCAGCAGCTTCCCGGGACTAGCGGGGAGTAGCACAGATACGCAGTATTTT
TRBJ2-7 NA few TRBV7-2 CASSIKDQVYEQYF TGTGCCAGCAGCATAAAAGACCAGGTTTACGAGCAGTACTTC
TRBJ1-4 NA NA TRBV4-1 CASSQAGAGEKLFF TGCGCCAGCAGCCAAGCGGGTGCGGGAGAAAAACTGTTTTTT
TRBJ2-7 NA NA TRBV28 CASGSSWENSYEQYF TGTGCCAGCGGAAGTAGTTGGGAGAACTCCTACGAGCAGTACTTC
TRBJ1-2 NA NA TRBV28 CASSLEGSNYGYTF TGTGCCAGCAGTTTAGAGGGCAGCAACTATGGCTACACCTTC
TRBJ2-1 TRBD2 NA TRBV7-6 CASSLGLADYSYNEQFF TGTGCCAGCAGCTTAGGACTAGCGGATTACTCCTACAATGAGCAGTTCTTC
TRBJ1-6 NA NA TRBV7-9 CASSLTTNLSSYNSPLHF TGTGCCAGCAGCCTTACCACTAACCTGAGCTCCTATAATTCACCCCTCCACTTT